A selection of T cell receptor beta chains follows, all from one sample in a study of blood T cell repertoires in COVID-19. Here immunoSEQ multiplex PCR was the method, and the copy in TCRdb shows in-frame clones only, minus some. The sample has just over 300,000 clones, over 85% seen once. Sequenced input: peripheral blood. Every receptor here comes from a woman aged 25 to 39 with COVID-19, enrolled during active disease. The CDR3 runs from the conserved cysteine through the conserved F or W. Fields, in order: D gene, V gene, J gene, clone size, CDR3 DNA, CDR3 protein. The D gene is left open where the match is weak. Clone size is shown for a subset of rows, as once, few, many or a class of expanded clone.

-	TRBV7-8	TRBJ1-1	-	TGTGCCAGCAGCACGTTGCAGGGTATGAGCTCTGAAGCTTTCTTT	CASSTLQGMSSEAFF
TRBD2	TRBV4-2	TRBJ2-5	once	TGTGCCAGCAGCCAAGGACTAGCGGGGGGGCAAGAGACCCAGTACTTC	CASSQGLAGGQETQYF
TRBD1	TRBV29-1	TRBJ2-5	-	TGCAGCCAACAGGGGGCCACGAAGACCCAGTACTTC	CSQQGATKTQYF
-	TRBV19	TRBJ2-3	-	TGTGCCAGTACCTTAGCAATGGGAGATACGCAGTATTTT	CASTLAMGDTQYF
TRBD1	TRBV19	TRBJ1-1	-	TGTGCCAGTAGTAGACAGGGTCAGGACACTGAAGCTTTCTTT	CASSRQGQDTEAFF
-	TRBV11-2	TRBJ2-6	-	TGTGCCAGCAGCTTAGAACGGGGACTCCACTCTGGGGCCAACGTCCTGACTTTC	CASSLERGLHSGANVLTF
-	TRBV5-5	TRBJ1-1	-	TGTGCCAGCAGCTTATACAGGGATGAAGCTTTCTTT	CASSLYRDEAFF
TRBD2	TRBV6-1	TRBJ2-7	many	TGTGCCAGCAGTGAAACTAGCGGAGCCTCCTACGAGCAGTACTTC	CASSETSGASYEQYF
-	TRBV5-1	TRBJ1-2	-	TGCGCCAGCAGCTTGGGGACCGGACAGTACCCCTCCTATGGCTACACCTTC	CASSLGTGQYPSYGYTF
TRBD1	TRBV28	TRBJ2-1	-	TGTGCCAGCAGTTTCGGGACAGATTACAATGAGCAGTTCTTC	CASSFGTDYNEQFF
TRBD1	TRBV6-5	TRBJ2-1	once	TGTGCCAGCATCCACCAGACAGGGGCATACAATGAGCAGTTCTTC	CASIHQTGAYNEQFF
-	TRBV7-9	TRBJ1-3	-	TGTGCCAGCAGCCGAGACAGAAACACCATATATTTT	CASSRDRNTIYF
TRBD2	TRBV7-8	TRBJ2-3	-	TGTGCCAGCAGCTTCCGGCGCGGGGGTGGGGGCACAGATACGCAGTATTTT	CASSFRRGGGGTDTQYF
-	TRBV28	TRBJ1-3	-	TGTGCCAGCAGCGACACCTGGAAAAACACCATATATTTT	CASSDTWKNTIYF
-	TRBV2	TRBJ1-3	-	TGTGCCAGCAGTCGGACAGAAACTGGAAACACCATATATTTT	CASSRTETGNTIYF
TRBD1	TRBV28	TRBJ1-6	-	TGTGCCAGCAGTTGGGGGTGGGACAGGGGTAATTCACCCCTCCACTTT	CASSWGWDRGNSPLHF